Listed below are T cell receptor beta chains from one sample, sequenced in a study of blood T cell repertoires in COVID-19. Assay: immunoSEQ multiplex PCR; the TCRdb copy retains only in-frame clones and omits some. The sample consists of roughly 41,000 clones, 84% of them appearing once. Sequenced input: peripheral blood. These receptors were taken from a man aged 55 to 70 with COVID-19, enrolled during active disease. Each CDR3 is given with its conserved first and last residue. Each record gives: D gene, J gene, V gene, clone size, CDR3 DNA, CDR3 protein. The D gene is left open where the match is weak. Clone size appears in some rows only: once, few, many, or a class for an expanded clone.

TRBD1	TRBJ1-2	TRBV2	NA	TGTGCCAGCAGTTCCCGGGACAGGGGTGTCTATGGCTACACCTTC	CASSSRDRGVYGYTF
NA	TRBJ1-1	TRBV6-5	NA	TGTGCCAGCAGTCGGGGGGGCAATGCGAACACTGAAGCTTTCTTT	CASSRGGNANTEAFF
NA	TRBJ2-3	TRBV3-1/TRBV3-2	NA	TGTGCCAGCAGCCAATCAGGGACAGATACGCAGTATTTT	CASSQSGTDTQYF
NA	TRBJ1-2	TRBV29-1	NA	TGCAGCGTTGAAGCAGATCATCGCCGCCTTAACTATGGCTACACCTTC	CSVEADHRRLNYGYTF
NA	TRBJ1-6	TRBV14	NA	TGTGCCAGCAGCCAAGCACAGGGAGGGAATTCACCCCTCCACTTT	CASSQAQGGNSPLHF
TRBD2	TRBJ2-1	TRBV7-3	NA	TGTGCCAGCAGCCCACTAGCGGGCAACGGCGGTGAGCAGTTCTTC	CASSPLAGNGGEQFF
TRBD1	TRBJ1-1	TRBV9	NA	TGTGCCAGCAGCCTTGACAGGGCGGGGACTGAAGCTTTCTTT	CASSLDRAGTEAFF
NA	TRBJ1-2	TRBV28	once	TGTGCCAGCAGTCTTAGCATCTATGGCTACACCTTC	CASSLSIYGYTF
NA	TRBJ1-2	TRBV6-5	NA	TGTGCCAGCAGCCCCGGAGCTATCTATGGCTACACCTTC	CASSPGAIYGYTF
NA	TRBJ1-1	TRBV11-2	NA	TGTGCCAGCAGCACCAATACAGGGAGAAGGTGGACTGAAGCTTTCTTT	CASSTNTGRRWTEAFF